What follows are 20 T cell receptor beta chains derived from one specimen sequenced in a study of regulatory T cells in long-lasting Graves disease. Time point specified: persistent/refractory GD, antithyroid drugs over 5 years with positive TRAb. From PBMCs, RNA was extracted and then used to make the TCR library. To make TCR beta libraries, researchers used iRepertoire HTBI primers and Arm-PCR of CDR3 regions. TCRdb redid the calling of the multiplex PCR reads with MiXCR, one entry per CDR3 protein. The table lists 400,000 to 500,000 distinct CDR3 sequences, 22% of them singletons. The source material was peripheral blood mononuclear cells (PBMCs), sampled when the disease was refractory, from a patient treated with antithyroid drugs. The receptor set was obtained from a female donor with Graves disease.

This clonotype was observed many times. CDR3 sequence: CASSTPGWGAGGYTF. The CDR3 region has the DNA TGTGCCAGCAGCACTCCGGGGTGGGGCGCGGGTGGCTACACCTTC. The chain employs TRBV28 and TRBJ1-2; the D gene is possibly TRBD1 (5 bases). With 6 bases removed from V and 7 bases from J, the gap between germline ends came to 21 bases. The CDR3 is 15 amino acids. Germline CDR1 reads MDHEN; CDR2 reads SYDVKM.

This chain joins TRBV30 and TRBJ1-3, with D uncertain. The germline V gene has CDR1 GTSNPN and CDR2 SVGIG (reference sequence). This CDR3 is built from 14 residues. Trimming cost V 3 bases and J 0 bases, with 9 bases left between them. As DNA, the CDR3 is TGTGCCTGGAGCCTACAGCTCTCTGGAAACACCATATATTTT. Amino acid sequence: CAWSLQLSGNTIYF.

This clonotype has just a few counts. This chain joins TRBV6-1 and TRBJ1-2; TRBD1 matches 9 bases. The CDR3 is made up of 15 amino acids. Trimming removed 6 bases from V and 4 bases from J; junction bases left unmatched: 9. Germline lookup yields CDR1 MNHNS and CDR2 SASEGT. The CDR3: CASRDGQGRGYGYTF. The CDR3 region has the DNA TGTGCCAGCAGAGATGGACAGGGGAGAGGCTATGGCTACACCTTC.

The V call is TRBV6-1, the J call TRBJ2-2; 10 bases line up with TRBD1. V gave up 7 bases and J gave up 3 bases; unmatched junction bases: 8. This CDR3 contains 16 residues. CDR1 is MNHNS and CDR2 is SASEGT in the germline V gene. The CDR3 DNA sequence: TGTGCCAGCAAATACCGGGACAGGGGTGACACCGGGGAGCTGTTTTTT. This codes for CASKYRDRGDTGELFF.

This clonotype was found many times. The chain links TRBV12-3 or TRBV12-4 to TRBJ2-7; the D is unclear. The V and J ends lost 6 bases and 2 bases respectively, with 11 bases between them. CDR3 length: 13 amino acids. The CDR3 DNA reads as TGTGCCAGCAGCGCGACTCTTCCCTACGAGCAGTACTTC. This sequence encodes CASSATLPYEQYF.

This clonotype was recorded many times. The rearrangement joins TRBV24-1 to TRBJ1-3, with D possibly TRBD1 on 5 matching bases. V lost 5 bases and J lost 4, with 8 bases in between. From germline, CDR1 is KGHDR and CDR2 SFDVKD. This CDR3 contains 13 residues. CDR3 loop: CATSGGAGNTIYF. DNA of the CDR3: TGTGCCACCAGTGGAGGGGCCGGAAACACCATATATTTT.

This clonotype has only a few counts. The chain combines TRBV5-1 with TRBJ1-6; D may be TRBD1 (5 bases). Germline V gene sequence: CDR1 SGHRS, CDR2 YFSETQ. CDR3 size: 15 residues. V lost 3 bases and J lost 10, with 17 bases in between. CDR3 DNA: TGCGCCAGCAGCTGGGGGGGGAACTCAGGCTCACCCCTCCACTTT. This gives the protein CASSWGGNSGSPLHF. Combining the CDR3 with reference TRBV5-1 and TRBJ1-6 gives the whole variable domain KAGVTQTPRYLIKTRGQQVTLSCSPISGHRSVSWYQQTPGQGLQFLFEYFSETQRNKGNFPGRFSGRQFSNSRSEMNVSTLELGDSALYLCASSWGGNSGSPLHFGNGTRLTVT.

The chain recombines TRBV7-2 with TRBJ2-5; D is undetermined. V dropped 4 bases and J dropped 0 bases, with 9 bases sitting between them. The CDR3 spans 14 residues. CDR1 and CDR2 from the germline V gene are SGHTA and FQGNSA. Written as DNA, the CDR3 is TGTGCCAGCAGCTCCGAAGCCGACCAAGAGACCCAGTACTTC. It specifies CASSSEADQETQYF.

This rearrangement joins TRBV29-1 to TRBJ2-3; no definite D call. The germline V gene encodes CDR1 SQVTM and CDR2 ANQGSEA. CDR3 size: 11 residues. Trimming took off 5 bases at V and 5 bases at J, with 8 bases between the two ends. The CDR3 loop is CSVQNGDTQYF. CDR3 DNA sequence: TGCAGCGTTCAAAACGGAGATACGCAGTATTTT.

This clonotype was found many times. This sequence joins TRBV10-3 and TRBJ2-7; 8 bases are a match to TRBD1. With V trimmed by 1 base and J by 1 base, 12 bases remained unmatched. The CDR3 spans 18 residues. Per the germline V gene, CDR1 is ENHRY and CDR2 is SYGVKD. The CDR3 DNA reads as TGTGCCATCAGTGAGTACGGACAGGGAACCCTTAGGTCCTACGAGCAGTACTTC. Encoded protein: CAISEYGQGTLRSYEQYF.

The V gene is TRBV3-1, the J gene TRBJ2-1, with 10 bases fitting TRBD2. CDR1 LGHDT and CDR2 YNNKEL come from the germline V gene (reference sequence). The CDR3 runs to 14 residues. V shed 3 bases, J shed 10 bases, and the junction held 6 bases outside the gene matches. CDR3 region: CASSQLAGEREQFF. CDR3 bases: TGTGCCAGCAGCCAGCTAGCGGGAGAGCGGGAGCAGTTCTTC.

This clonotype was found a few times. The chain joins TRBV6-5 to TRBJ1-5; 7 positions agree with TRBD1. Unmatched junction bases numbered 9, after V lost 2 bases and J lost 5 bases. CDR3 length: 16 amino acids. Per the germline V gene, CDR1 is MNHEY and CDR2 is SVGAGI. Written as DNA, the CDR3 is TGTGCCAGCAGTTACAGGGGACAGTCGTTCTATCAGCCCCAGCATTTT. Translated, it gives CASSYRGQSFYQPQHF.

This clonotype came up a few times. The gene calls are TRBV19 and TRBJ1-2; unclear D gene. Trimming took off 3 bases at V and 2 bases at J, with 16 bases between the two ends. The CDR3 has 16 amino acids. CDR1 and CDR2 (germline): LNHDA, SQIVND (reference sequence). CDR3 DNA: TGTGCCAGTAGTATTCCCAGGATTTCGGGGAACTATGGCTACACCTTC. Translation: CASSIPRISGNYGYTF.

The chain employs TRBV2 and TRBJ2-2; the D is unclear. There are 14 residues in the CDR3. CDR1 and CDR2 (germline): SNHLY, FYNNEI. V dropped 2 bases and J dropped 5 bases, with 9 bases sitting between them. CDR3 in amino acids: CASSELIGTGELFF. CDR3 sequence (DNA): TGTGCCAGCAGTGAATTGATTGGAACCGGGGAGCTGTTTTTT.

Concerning this clonotype itself: A read error may be the cause here, since a much bigger clone is one base away. V usage is TRBV7-2 and J usage is TRBJ2-5; perhaps D is TRBD1 or TRBD2 (5 bases each). Germline CDR1 and CDR2: SGHTA and FQGNSA. The ends were cut back, 1 base at V and 3 bases at J, with 12 bases in the middle. This CDR3 has 15 residues. The CDR3 is CASSLDGIGEETQYF. The CDR3 DNA follows: TGTGCCAGCAGCTTAGACGGGATAGGGGAAGAGACCCAGTACTTC.

There are a few counts of this clonotype. V usage is TRBV6-1 and J usage is TRBJ2-5; no firm D call. Germline assignment: CDR1 MNHNS and CDR2 SASEGT. The CDR3 spans 12 residues. V was trimmed by 7 bases and J by 6 bases, leaving 12 bases between them. In DNA, the CDR3 is TGTGCCAGCACCTCATCCGCGCAGACCCAGTACTTC. It is translated as CASTSSAQTQYF.

There are a few counts of this clonotype. The chain links TRBV7-2 to TRBJ2-7; 7 bases are shared with TRBD1. With V trimmed by 5 bases and J by 2 bases, 6 bases remained unmatched. From germline, CDR1 is SGHTA and CDR2 FQGNSA. CDR3 length: 14 residues. In DNA form, the CDR3 reads TGTGCCAGCAGCACACGGGACAGCGCCTACGAGCAGTACTTC. This sequence encodes CASSTRDSAYEQYF.

This clonotype was counted many times. This sequence joins TRBV7-9 and TRBJ1-6, with D hard to call. Germline V gene lookup returns CDR1 SEHNR and CDR2 FQNEAQ (reference sequence). This CDR3 contains 15 residues. Trimming pared 5 bases from V and 5 bases from J, leaving 13 bases between. The CDR3 is CASSPTRNDNSPLHF. The CDR3 nucleotides read TGTGCCAGCAGCCCGACGAGGAACGATAATTCACCCCTCCACTTT.

This clonotype was seen ten or more times. V gene TRBV11-2 combines with J gene TRBJ2-7; D is unresolved. The length of the CDR3 is 13 residues. Germline CDR1 reads SGHAT; CDR2 reads FQNNGV. V shed 1 base and J shed 0 bases, with 4 bases lying between them. CDR3 nucleotide sequence: TGTGCCAGCAGCTTAGCCACCTCCTACGAGCAGTACTTC. It yields the protein CASSLATSYEQYF.

This clonotype has at least ten counts. The rearrangement joins TRBV28 to TRBJ1-2; D is perhaps TRBD1 (5 bases). This CDR3 is 16 amino acids long. Between the trimmed V and J ends, which lost 5 bases and 0 bases, there was a span of 16 bases. Germline V lookup: CDR1 MDHEN, CDR2 SYDVKM. CDR3: CASSLLRDGANYGYTF. DNA of the CDR3: TGTGCCAGCAGTCTCTTGCGGGACGGCGCTAACTATGGCTACACCTTC.